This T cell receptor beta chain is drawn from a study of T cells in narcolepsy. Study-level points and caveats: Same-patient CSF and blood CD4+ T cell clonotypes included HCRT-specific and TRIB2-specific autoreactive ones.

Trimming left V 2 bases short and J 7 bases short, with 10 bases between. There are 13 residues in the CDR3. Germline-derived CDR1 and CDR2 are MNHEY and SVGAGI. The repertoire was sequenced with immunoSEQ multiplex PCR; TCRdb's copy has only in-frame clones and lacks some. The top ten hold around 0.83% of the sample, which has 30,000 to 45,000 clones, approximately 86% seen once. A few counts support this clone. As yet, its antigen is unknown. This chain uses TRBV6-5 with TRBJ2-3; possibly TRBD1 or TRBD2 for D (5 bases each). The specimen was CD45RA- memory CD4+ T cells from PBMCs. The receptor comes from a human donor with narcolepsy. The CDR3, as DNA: TGTGCCAGCAGTTACGGGGGTAGGCATACGCAGTATTTT. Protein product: CASSYGGRHTQYF.